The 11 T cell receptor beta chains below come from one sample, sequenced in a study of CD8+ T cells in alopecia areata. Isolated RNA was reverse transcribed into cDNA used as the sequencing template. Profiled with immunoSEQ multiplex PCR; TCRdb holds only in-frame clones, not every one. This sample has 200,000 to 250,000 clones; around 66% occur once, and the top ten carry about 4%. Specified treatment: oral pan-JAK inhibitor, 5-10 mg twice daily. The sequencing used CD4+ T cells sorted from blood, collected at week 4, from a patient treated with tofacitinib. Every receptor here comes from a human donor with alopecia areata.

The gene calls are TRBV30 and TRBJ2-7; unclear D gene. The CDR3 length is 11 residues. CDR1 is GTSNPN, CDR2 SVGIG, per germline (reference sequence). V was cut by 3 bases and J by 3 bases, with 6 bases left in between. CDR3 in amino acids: CAWRGFYEQYF. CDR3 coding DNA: TGTGCCTGGAGAGGTTTCTACGAGCAGTACTTC.

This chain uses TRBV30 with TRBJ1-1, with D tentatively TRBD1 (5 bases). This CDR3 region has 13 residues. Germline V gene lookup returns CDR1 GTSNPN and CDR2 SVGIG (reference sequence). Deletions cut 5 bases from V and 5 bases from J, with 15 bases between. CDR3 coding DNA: TGTGCCTGGGACGAGTCCCGGGGGACTGAAGCTTTCTTT. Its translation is CAWDESRGTEAFF.

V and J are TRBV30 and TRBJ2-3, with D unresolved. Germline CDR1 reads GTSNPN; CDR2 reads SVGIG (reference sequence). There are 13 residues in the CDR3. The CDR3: CAGSWVKTDTQYF. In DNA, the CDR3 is TGTGCTGGGTCTTGGGTAAAAACAGATACGCAGTATTTT.

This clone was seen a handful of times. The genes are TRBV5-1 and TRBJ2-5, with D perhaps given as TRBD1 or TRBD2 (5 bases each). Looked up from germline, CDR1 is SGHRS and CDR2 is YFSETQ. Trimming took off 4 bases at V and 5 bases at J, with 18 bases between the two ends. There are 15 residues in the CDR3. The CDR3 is CASSAIQGVRETQYF. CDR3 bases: TGCGCCAGCAGCGCGATTCAGGGAGTAAGGGAGACCCAGTACTTC.

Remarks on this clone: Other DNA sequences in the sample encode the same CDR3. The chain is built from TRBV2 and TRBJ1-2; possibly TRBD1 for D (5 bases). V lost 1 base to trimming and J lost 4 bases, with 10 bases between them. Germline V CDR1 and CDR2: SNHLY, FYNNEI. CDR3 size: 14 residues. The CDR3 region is CASSEGGGPYGYTF. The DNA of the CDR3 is TGTGCCAGCAGTGAAGGGGGCGGGCCCTATGGCTACACCTTC.

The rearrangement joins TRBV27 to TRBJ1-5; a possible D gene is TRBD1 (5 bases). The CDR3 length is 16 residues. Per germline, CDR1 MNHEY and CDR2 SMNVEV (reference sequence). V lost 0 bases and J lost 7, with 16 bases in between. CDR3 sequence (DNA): TGTGCCAGCAGTTTATCCGTTGCGACTCGGGGGCAGCCCCAGCATTTT. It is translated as CASSLSVATRGQPQHF.

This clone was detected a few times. The CDR3 nucleotides read TGTGCCAGCTCGGGGGCTGACAGTGGATCCCTAGCTTTCTTT. It yields the protein CASSGADSGSLAFF. V gene TRBV18 combines with J gene TRBJ1-1; a weak D match, TRBD1 (6 bases). This CDR3 is 14 amino acids long. The germline V gene encodes CDR1 KGHSH and CDR2 LQKENI. Between the trimmed V and J ends, which lost 6 bases and 10 bases, there was a span of 21 bases.

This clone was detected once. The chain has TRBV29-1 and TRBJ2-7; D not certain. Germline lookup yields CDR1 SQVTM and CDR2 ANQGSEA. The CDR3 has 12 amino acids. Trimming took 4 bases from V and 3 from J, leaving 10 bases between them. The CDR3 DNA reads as TGCAGCGTTGCCGGCGCTTACTACGAGCAGTACTTC. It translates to CSVAGAYYEQYF.

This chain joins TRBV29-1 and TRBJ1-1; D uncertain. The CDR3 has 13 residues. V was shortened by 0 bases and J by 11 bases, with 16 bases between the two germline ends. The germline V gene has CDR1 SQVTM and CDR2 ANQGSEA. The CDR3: CSVEDFSGVGAFF. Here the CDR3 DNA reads TGCAGCGTTGAAGATTTCTCCGGGGTAGGGGCTTTCTTT. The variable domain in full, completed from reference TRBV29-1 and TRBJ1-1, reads SAVISQKPSRDICQRGTSLTIQCQVDSQVTMMFWYRQQPGQSLTLIATANQGSEATYESGFVIDKFPISRPNLTFSTLTVSNMSPEDSSIYLCSVEDFSGVGAFFGQGTRLTVV.

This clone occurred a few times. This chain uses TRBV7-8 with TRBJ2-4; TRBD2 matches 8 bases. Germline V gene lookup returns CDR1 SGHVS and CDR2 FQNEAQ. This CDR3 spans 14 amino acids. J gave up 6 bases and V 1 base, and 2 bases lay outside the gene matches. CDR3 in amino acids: CASSLDGGANIQYF. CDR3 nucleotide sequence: TGTGCCAGCAGCTTAGACGGGGGGGCAAACATTCAGTACTTC.

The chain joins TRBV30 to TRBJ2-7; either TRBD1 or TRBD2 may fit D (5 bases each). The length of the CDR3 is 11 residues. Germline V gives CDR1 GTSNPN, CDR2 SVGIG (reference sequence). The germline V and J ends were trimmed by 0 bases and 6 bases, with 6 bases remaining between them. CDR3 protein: CAWSVGVEQYF. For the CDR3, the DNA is TGTGCCTGGAGTGTGGGGGTCGAGCAGTACTTC.